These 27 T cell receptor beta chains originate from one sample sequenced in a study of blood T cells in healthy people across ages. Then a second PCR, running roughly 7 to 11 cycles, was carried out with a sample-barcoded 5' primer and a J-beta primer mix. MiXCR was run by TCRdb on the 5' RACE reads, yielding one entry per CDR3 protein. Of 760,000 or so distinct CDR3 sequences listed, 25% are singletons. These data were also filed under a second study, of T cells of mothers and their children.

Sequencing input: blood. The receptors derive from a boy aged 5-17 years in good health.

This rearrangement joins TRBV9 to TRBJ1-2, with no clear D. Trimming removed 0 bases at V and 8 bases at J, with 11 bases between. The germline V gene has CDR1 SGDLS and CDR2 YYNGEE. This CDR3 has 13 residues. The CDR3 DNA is TGTGCCAGCAGCGTAGGGGAATTTAAGGGCTACACCTTC. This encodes CASSVGEFKGYTF.

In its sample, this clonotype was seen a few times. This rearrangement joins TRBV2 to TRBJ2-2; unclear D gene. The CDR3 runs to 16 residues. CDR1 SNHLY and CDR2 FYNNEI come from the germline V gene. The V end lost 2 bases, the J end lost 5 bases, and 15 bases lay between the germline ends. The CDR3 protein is CASSESHPQETGELFF. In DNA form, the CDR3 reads TGTGCCAGCAGTGAATCGCACCCGCAGGAGACCGGGGAGCTGTTTTTT.

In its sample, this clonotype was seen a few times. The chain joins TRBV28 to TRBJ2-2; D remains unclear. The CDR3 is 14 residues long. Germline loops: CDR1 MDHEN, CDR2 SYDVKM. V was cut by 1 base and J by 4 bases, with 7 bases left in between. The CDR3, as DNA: TGTGCCAGCAGTTTATTACCGAGCACCGGGGAGCTGTTTTTT. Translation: CASSLLPSTGELFF. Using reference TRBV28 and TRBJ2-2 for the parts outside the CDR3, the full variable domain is DVKVTQSSRYLVKRTGEKVFLECVQDMDHENMFWYRQDPGLGLRLIYFSYDVKMKEKGDIPEGYSVSREKKERFSLILESASTNQTSMYLCASSLLPSTGELFFGEGSRLTVL.

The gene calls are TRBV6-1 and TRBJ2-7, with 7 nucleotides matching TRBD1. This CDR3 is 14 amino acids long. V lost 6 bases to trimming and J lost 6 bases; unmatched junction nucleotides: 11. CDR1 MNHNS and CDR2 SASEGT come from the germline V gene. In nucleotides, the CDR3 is TGTGCCAGCAGCGCCCCAAAGGGGGCGGGCGAGCAGTACTTC. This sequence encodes CASSAPKGAGEQYF.

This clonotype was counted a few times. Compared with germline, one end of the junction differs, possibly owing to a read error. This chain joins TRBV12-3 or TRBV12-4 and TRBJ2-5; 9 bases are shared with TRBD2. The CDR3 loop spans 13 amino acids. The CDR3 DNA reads TGTGCCAGCAGTCTTAGGCGGGTAGCGGGAGCCGACTTC. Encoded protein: CASSLRRVAGADF.

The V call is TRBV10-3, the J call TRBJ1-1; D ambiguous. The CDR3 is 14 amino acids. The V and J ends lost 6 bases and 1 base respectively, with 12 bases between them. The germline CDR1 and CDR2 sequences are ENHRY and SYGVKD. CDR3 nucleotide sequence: TGTGCCATCAGCGGGCTGGGGAGGAACACTGAAGCTTTCTTT. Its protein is CAISGLGRNTEAFF.

The CDR3 spells CSVESLTRTGGIGYTF. The CDR3 bases are TGCAGCGTCGAAAGCCTTACGCGGACAGGGGGAATTGGCTACACCTTC. This rearrangement joins TRBV29-1 to TRBJ1-2; 10 bases fit TRBD1. The CDR3 totals 16 residues. Unmatched junction bases numbered 17, after V lost 6 bases and J lost 7 bases. The germline CDR1 and CDR2 sequences are SQVTM and ANQGSEA.

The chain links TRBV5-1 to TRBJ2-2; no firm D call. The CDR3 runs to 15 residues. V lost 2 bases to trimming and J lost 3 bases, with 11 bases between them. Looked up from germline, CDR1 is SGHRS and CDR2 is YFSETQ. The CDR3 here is CASSLGYVDTGELFF. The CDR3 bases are TGCGCCAGCAGCTTAGGGTATGTCGACACCGGGGAGCTGTTTTTT.

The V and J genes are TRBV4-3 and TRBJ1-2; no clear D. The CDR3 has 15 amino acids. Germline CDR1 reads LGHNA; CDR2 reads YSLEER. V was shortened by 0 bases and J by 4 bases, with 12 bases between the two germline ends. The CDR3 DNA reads TGCGCCAGCAGCCAAGAACCCACCGGGTCCTATGGCTACACCTTC. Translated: CASSQEPTGSYGYTF.

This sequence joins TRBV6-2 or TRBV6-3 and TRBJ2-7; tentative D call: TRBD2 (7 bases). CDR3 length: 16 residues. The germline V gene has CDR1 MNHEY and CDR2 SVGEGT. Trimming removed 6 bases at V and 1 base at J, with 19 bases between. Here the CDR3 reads CASSDGAGARSYEQYF. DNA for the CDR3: TGTGCCAGCAGCGACGGGGCGGGGGCCCGGTCCTACGAGCAGTACTTC.

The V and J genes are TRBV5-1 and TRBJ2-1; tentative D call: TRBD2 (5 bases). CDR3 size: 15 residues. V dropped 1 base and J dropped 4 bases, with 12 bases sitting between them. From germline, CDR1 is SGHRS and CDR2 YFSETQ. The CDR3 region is CASSLFAGEYNEQFF. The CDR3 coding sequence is TGCGCCAGCAGCTTGTTCGCCGGGGAATACAATGAGCAGTTCTTC.

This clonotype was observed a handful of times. The CDR3 reads CASSQARPGGTDTQYF. The CDR3 nucleotides read TGTGCCAGCAGCCAGGCTCGGCCGGGAGGCACAGATACGCAGTATTTT. The chain joins TRBV7-6 to TRBJ2-3; D might be TRBD2 (6 bases). Germline V gene lookup returns CDR1 SGHVS and CDR2 FNYEAQ. There are 16 residues in the CDR3. V was clipped by 5 bases and J by 1 base, with 16 bases between them.

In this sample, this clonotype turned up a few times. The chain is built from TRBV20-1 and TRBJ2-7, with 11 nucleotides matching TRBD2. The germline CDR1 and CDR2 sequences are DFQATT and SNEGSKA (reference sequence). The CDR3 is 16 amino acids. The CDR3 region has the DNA TGCAGCGCAAACGCCGTGGCGGGACTAGCGGATTACGAGCAGTACTTC. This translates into CSANAVAGLADYEQYF.

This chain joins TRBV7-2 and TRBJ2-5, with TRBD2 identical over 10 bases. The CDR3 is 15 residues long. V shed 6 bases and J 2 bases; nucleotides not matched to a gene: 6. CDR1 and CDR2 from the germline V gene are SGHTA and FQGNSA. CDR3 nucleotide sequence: TGTGCCAGCAGGTCGCAGACTAGCGGGCAAGAGACCCAGTACTTC. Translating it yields CASRSQTSGQETQYF.

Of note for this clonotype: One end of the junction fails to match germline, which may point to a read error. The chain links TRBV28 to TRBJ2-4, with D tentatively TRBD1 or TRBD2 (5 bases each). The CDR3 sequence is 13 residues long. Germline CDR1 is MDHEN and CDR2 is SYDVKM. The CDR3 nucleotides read TGTGCCAGCAGCTCGGGACGGGGAAACATTCACTACTTC. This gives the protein CASSSGRGNIHYF.

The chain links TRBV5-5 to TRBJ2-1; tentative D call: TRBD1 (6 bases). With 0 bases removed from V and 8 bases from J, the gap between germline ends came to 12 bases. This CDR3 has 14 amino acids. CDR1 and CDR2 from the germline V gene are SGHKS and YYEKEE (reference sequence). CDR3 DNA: TGTGCCAGCAGCTTGGCCTTTAGGACAGATGAGCAGTTCTTC. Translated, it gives CASSLAFRTDEQFF.

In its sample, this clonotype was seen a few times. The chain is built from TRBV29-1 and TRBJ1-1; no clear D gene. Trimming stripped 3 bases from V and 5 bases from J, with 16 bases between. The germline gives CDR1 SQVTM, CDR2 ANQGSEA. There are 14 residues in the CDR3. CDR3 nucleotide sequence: TGCAGCGTTGAGGCGGCATTAAGAGAAACTGAAGCTTTCTTT. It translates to CSVEAALRETEAFF.

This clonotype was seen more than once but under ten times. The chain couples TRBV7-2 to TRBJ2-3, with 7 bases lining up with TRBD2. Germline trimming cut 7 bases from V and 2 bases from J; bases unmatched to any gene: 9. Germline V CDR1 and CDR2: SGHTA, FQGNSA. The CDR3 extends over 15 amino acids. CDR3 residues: CASTPPSGLTDTQYF. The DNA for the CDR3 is TGTGCCAGCACCCCCCCTAGCGGACTCACAGATACGCAGTATTTT.

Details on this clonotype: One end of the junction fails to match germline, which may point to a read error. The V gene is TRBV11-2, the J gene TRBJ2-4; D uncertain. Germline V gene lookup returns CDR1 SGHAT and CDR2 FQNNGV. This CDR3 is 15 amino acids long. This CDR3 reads CAGSPLSGIKNIQYF. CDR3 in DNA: TGTGCCGGCAGCCCCCTCTCCGGTATCAAAAACATTCAGTACTTC.

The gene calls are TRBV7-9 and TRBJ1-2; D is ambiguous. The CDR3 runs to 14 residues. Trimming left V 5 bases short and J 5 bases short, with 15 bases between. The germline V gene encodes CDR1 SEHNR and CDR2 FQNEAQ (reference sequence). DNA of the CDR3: TGTGCCAGCAGCGGGGATGAAGGGAGTTATGGCTACACCTTC. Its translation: CASSGDEGSYGYTF.

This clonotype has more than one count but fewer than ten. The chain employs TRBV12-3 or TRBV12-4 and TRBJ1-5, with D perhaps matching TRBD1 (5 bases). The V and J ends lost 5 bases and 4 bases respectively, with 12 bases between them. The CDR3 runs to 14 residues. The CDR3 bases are TGTGCCAGCAGTCCCGGGACCTTGAATCAGCCCCAGCATTTT. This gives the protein CASSPGTLNQPQHF.

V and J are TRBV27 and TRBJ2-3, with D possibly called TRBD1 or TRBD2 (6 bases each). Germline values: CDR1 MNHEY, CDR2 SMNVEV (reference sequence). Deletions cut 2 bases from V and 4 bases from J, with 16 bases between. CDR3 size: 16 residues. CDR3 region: CASSLGGQGGPDTQYF. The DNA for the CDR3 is TGTGCCAGCAGTTTAGGGGGGCAGGGAGGCCCAGATACGCAGTATTTT.

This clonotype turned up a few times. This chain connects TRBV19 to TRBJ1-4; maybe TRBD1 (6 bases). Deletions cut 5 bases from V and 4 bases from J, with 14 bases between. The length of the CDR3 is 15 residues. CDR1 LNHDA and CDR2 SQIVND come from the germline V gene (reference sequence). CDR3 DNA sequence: TGTGCCAGTAGTCCGCAGGGGAAGAATAATGAAAAACTGTTTTTT. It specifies CASSPQGKNNEKLFF.

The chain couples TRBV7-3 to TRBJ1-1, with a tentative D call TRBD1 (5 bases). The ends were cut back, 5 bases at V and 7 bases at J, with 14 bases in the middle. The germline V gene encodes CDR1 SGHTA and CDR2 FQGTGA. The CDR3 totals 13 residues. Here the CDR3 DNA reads TGTGCCAGCAGCCCGGGGGAGGGGCGTGAAGCTTTCTTT. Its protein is CASSPGEGREAFF.

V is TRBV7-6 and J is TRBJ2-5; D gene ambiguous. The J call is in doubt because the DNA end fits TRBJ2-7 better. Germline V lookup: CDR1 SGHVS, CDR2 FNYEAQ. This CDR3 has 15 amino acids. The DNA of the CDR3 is TGTGCCAGCAGCTTAGAGGTCCGAAGCTCCTACGAGCAGTACTTC. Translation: CASSLEVRSSYEQYF.

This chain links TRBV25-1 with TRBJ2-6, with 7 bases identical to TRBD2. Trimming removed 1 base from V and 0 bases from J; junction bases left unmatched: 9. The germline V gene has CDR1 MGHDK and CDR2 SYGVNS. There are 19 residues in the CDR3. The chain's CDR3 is CASSEFFASGISGANVLTF. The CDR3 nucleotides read TGTGCCAGCAGTGAATTCTTTGCTAGCGGAATCTCTGGGGCCAACGTCCTGACTTTC.

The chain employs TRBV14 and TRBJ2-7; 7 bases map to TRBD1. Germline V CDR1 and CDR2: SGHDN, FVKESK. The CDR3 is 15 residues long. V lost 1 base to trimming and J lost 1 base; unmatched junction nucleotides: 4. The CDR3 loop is CASSQGQGRSYEQYF. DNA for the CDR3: TGTGCCAGCAGCCAAGGACAGGGTAGGTCCTACGAGCAGTACTTC.